These 19 T cell receptor beta chains originate from one sample sequenced in a study of cytomegalovirus exposure and HLA in healthy donors. Measured with immunoSEQ multiplex PCR; TCRdb has only the in-frame clones, and not every one. Here the sample spans about 190,000 clones, around 88% being singletons. Specimen: PBMCs. These receptors came from a woman between 18 and 29 years old in good health and CMV-seronegative.

The chain recombines TRBV2 with TRBJ2-2, with 8 bases aligning to TRBD1. In germline, CDR1 is SNHLY, CDR2 FYNNEI. Trimming took 7 bases from V and 0 from J; bases not matched to a gene: 4. The CDR3 is made up of 15 amino acids. The CDR3 coding sequence is TGTGCCAGCACCGGACAGGGCTCGAACACCGGGGAGCTGTTTTTT. The encoded protein is CASTGQGSNTGELFF. Based on the CDR3 plus reference TRBV2 and TRBJ2-2, the full variable domain is EPEVTQTPSHQVTQMGQEVILRCVPISNHLYFYWYRQILGQKVEFLVSFYNNEISEKSEIFDDQFSVERPDGSNFTLKIRSTKLEDSAMYFCASTGQGSNTGELFFGEGSRLTVL.

The chain employs TRBV5-1 and TRBJ2-1; TRBD2 agrees at 9 bases. The CDR3 length is 15 residues. In germline, CDR1 is SGHRS, CDR2 YFSETQ. Germline trimming cut 4 bases from V and 4 bases from J; bases unmatched to any gene: 6. This CDR3 is CASSPYSGGYNEQFF. For the CDR3, the DNA is TGCGCCAGCAGCCCCTATAGCGGGGGTTACAATGAGCAGTTCTTC.

This clone was recorded once. This sequence joins TRBV5-1 and TRBJ1-4; TRBD1 matches 9 bases. The germline gives CDR1 SGHRS, CDR2 YFSETQ. Losses at the gene ends were 3 bases for V and 4 bases for J; bases not matched to a gene: 7. CDR3 length equals 16 residues. In DNA form, the CDR3 reads TGCGCCAGCAGCTCGACAGGGGGGAACTTTAATGAAAAACTGTTTTTT. Translation: CASSSTGGNFNEKLFF. The whole variable domain, remainder taken from reference TRBV5-1 and TRBJ1-4, is KAGVTQTPRYLIKTRGQQVTLSCSPISGHRSVSWYQQTPGQGLQFLFEYFSETQRNKGNFPGRFSGRQFSNSRSEMNVSTLELGDSALYLCASSSTGGNFNEKLFFGSGTQLSVL.

At least ten counts were recorded for this clone. V is TRBV27 and J is TRBJ1-2; 8 nucleotides match TRBD1. The CDR3 has 14 amino acids. The V gene end was trimmed by 4 bases and the J gene end by 4 bases; junction bases not matched to a gene: 5. CDR1 and CDR2 from the germline V gene are MNHEY and SMNVEV (reference sequence). The CDR3, as DNA: TGTGCCAGCAGTTCGGGACAGGCAGGCTATGGCTACACCTTC. Amino acid sequence: CASSSGQAGYGYTF.

The rearrangement joins TRBV6-5 to TRBJ1-4, with D perhaps matching TRBD1 (5 bases). Deletions cut 5 bases from V and 7 bases from J, with 14 bases between. CDR1 MNHEY and CDR2 SVGAGI come from the germline V gene. The CDR3 loop spans 14 amino acids. The CDR3 loop is CASSPAGGAEKLFF. CDR3 sequence (DNA): TGTGCCAGCAGTCCCGCGGGGGGTGCTGAAAAACTGTTTTTT.

This rearrangement joins TRBV29-1 to TRBJ1-2, with D perhaps matching TRBD1 (6 bases). The CDR3 is made up of 12 amino acids. Trimming removed 7 bases at V and 6 bases at J, with 15 bases between. Germline loops: CDR1 SQVTM, CDR2 ANQGSEA. The CDR3 DNA sequence: TGCAGCGCGGGAGGGGGATTAGATGGCTACACCTTC. Its protein is CSAGGGLDGYTF.

The V call is TRBV7-6, the J call TRBJ2-7, with 10 bases lining up with TRBD1. V was clipped by 5 bases and J by 6 bases; unmatched bases: 10. Germline lookup yields CDR1 SGHVS and CDR2 FNYEAQ. The CDR3 has 15 residues. CDR3 in DNA: TGTGCCAGCAGCCCTCGCAGACAGGGGGCTAGCGAGCAGTACTTC. Residues: CASSPRRQGASEQYF.

The chain recombines TRBV27 with TRBJ2-7, with TRBD2 identical over 9 bases. V lost 4 bases and J lost 4; bases outside the gene matches: 5. Germline values: CDR1 MNHEY, CDR2 SMNVEV (reference sequence). CDR3 length: 14 amino acids. The CDR3 protein is CASSSAGGPYEQYF. The CDR3 nucleotides read TGTGCCAGCAGTTCGGCGGGGGGGCCATACGAGCAGTACTTC.

The rearrangement links TRBV30 to TRBJ2-2, with 7 bases aligning to TRBD1. V dropped 3 bases and J dropped 2; count of bases not matched to a gene: 6. Germline V CDR1 and CDR2: GTSNPN, SVGIG (reference sequence). The length of the CDR3 is 15 residues. For the CDR3, the DNA is TGTGCCTGGAGAACCGACAGGGATAACACCGGGGAGCTGTTTTTT. This sequence encodes CAWRTDRDNTGELFF. Full variable domain (missing parts from reference TRBV30 and TRBJ2-2): SQTIHQWPATLVQPVGSPLSLECTVEGTSNPNLYWYRQAAGRGLQLLFYSVGIGQISSEVPQNLSASRPQDRQFILSSKKLLLSDSGFYLCAWRTDRDNTGELFFGEGSRLTVL.

The V call is TRBV19, the J call TRBJ2-7; D perhaps matches TRBD2 (5 bases). Germline values: CDR1 LNHDA, CDR2 SQIVND (reference sequence). V was cut by 4 bases and J by 6 bases, with 13 bases left in between. This CDR3 has 13 residues. As DNA, the CDR3 is TGTGCCAGTAGTAACGGACTGGGCGTCGAGCAGTACTTC. It is translated as CASSNGLGVEQYF.

The V call is TRBV10-1, the J call TRBJ2-1; weak D call: TRBD2 (5 bases). Trimming pared 7 bases from V and 15 bases from J, leaving 22 bases between. Germline V gene lookup returns CDR1 WNHNN and CDR2 SYGVQD (reference sequence). The CDR3 consists of 13 residues. The CDR3 DNA follows: TGCGCCAGCACCCCCCGCGGAGGTAATTATGGGTTCTTC. It translates to CASTPRGGNYGFF.

This chain connects TRBV2 to TRBJ2-2; 11 nucleotides agree with TRBD2. The germline CDR1 and CDR2 sequences are SNHLY and FYNNEI. This CDR3 has 16 amino acids. The junction had 15 bases not matched to a gene; V was cut back by 11 bases and J by 7 bases. The CDR3 reads CASLLELAGVVGELFF. CDR3 sequence (DNA): TGTGCCTCTCTATTGGAACTAGCGGGAGTAGTCGGGGAGCTGTTTTTT. Full variable domain (remainder filled in from reference TRBV2 and TRBJ2-2): EPEVTQTPSHQVTQMGQEVILRCVPISNHLYFYWYRQILGQKVEFLVSFYNNEISEKSEIFDDQFSVERPDGSNFTLKIRSTKLEDSAMYFCASLLELAGVVGELFFGEGSRLTVL.

The chain has TRBV19 and TRBJ1-4, with 11 bases aligning to TRBD1. In germline, CDR1 is LNHDA, CDR2 SQIVND (reference sequence). This CDR3 has 18 residues. V trimming: 5 bases; J trimming: 6 bases; junction bases outside the gene matches: 14. The CDR3 loop reads CASSPRTGGVVSHEKLFF. The CDR3 bases are TGTGCCAGTAGTCCCCGGACAGGGGGCGTTGTTTCCCATGAAAAACTGTTTTTT.

This chain connects TRBV19 to TRBJ1-2, with D maybe TRBD1 (6 bases). CDR1 is LNHDA, CDR2 SQIVND, per germline (reference sequence). V shed 3 bases and J shed 4 bases, with 15 bases lying between them. The CDR3 length is 15 residues. CDR3 protein: CASSMGRGHRYGYTF. The CDR3 coding sequence is TGTGCCAGTAGTATGGGACGGGGACACCGCTATGGCTACACCTTC.

The chain carries TRBV7-8 and TRBJ2-2, with 11 bases fitting TRBD2. The J segment lost 1 base and the V segment lost 1 base, leaving 14 bases of the junction unmatched. CDR1 SGHVS and CDR2 FQNEAQ come from the germline V gene. The CDR3 is 21 residues long. The DNA for the CDR3 is TGTGCCAGCAGCTTAGTTATATGGGCTAGCGGGAGGCGCGTGAACACCGGGGAGCTGTTTTTT. Translating gives CASSLVIWASGRRVNTGELFF.

On this clone: The limits of the CDR3 on the DNA are not certain, so only TCRdb's listed CDR3 is given. The chain uses TRBV30 and TRBJ1-3; the table's D call, TRBD1, has no DNA check behind it. Per germline, CDR1 GTSNPN and CDR2 SVGIG (reference sequence). The CDR3 numbers 19 amino acids, ends counted. The CDR3 protein is CAWSVRFLWTGESGNTIYF.

CDR3 protein: CASSIPDRATGNTIYF. In nucleotides, the CDR3 is TGTGCCAGTAGTATCCCTGACAGGGCCACTGGAAACACCATATATTTT. The chain has TRBV19 and TRBJ1-3; 7 nucleotides align to TRBD1. The length of the CDR3 is 16 residues. V trimming: 3 bases; J trimming: 2 bases; junction bases outside the gene matches: 7. The germline gives CDR1 LNHDA, CDR2 SQIVND (reference sequence).

CDR3: CASRLRDRGSETQYF. The CDR3 region has the DNA TGTGCCAGCAGGCTCCGGGACAGGGGTTCCGAGACCCAGTACTTC. The chain recombines TRBV6-6 with TRBJ2-5; the match to TRBD1 covers 10 bases. The J segment lost 5 bases and the V segment lost 6 bases, leaving 9 bases of the junction unmatched. Germline lookup yields CDR1 MNHNY and CDR2 SVGAGI (reference sequence). The CDR3 covers 15 residues.

The V call is TRBV7-3, the J call TRBJ1-1; D ambiguous. The CDR3 sequence is 13 residues long. V was trimmed by 5 bases and J by 3 bases, leaving 10 bases between them. Looked up from germline, CDR1 is SGHTA and CDR2 is FQGTGA. The CDR3 DNA is TGTGCCAGCAGCCAGGAAATGGACACTGAAGCTTTCTTT. It encodes CASSQEMDTEAFF.